This record looks at one TCR beta chain sequence and its context. This sample was included in a study of OX40 agonist ivuxolimab in advanced cancers. Looking at the study overall: The patients got ivuxolimab, which is an agonistic anti-OX40 (CD134) antibody.

Between the trimmed V and J ends, which lost 5 bases and 1 base, there was a span of 18 bases. Germline V gives CDR1 SGHAT, CDR2 FQNNGV. This CDR3 spans 16 amino acids. TCRdb's copy holds only in-frame clones and misses some; the assay was immunoSEQ multiplex PCR. The sample lists 80,000 to 100,000 clones; around 92% were seen once. This specimen was CD4+ or CD8+ T cells sorted from blood, taken in a trial of the OX40 agonist ivuxolimab. The TCR comes from an adult with an advanced solid tumor such as melanoma, head and neck, liver or kidney cancer. The V and J genes are TRBV11-2 and TRBJ2-7; D uncertain. CDR3: CASSLTGHLRSYEQYF. The CDR3 DNA is TGTGCCAGCAGCCTGACGGGCCATCTGAGGTCCTACGAGCAGTACTTC.